This is a list of T cell receptor beta chains from one sample in a study of blood T cell repertoires in COVID-19. Generated by immunoSEQ multiplex PCR, the TCRdb table keeps only in-frame clones and is missing some. The data contain a few hundred thousand clones, approximately 86% of them seen just once; the ten biggest clones take up just under 2%. Sequencing used peripheral blood. Source of these receptors: a man aged 25-45 years with active or convalescent COVID-19. The CDR3 runs from the conserved cysteine through the conserved F or W. Fields, in order: J gene, D gene, clone size, V gene, CDR3 DNA, CDR3 protein. A D gene is named only where the DNA matches it firmly. For some rows the clone size is stated as once, few or many, or as a class when expanded; others skip it.

J gene: TRBJ1-2; D gene: TRBD1; clone size: -; V gene: TRBV4-1; CDR3 DNA: TGCGCCAGCAGCCTAGGGGGCCTCGATGGCTACACCTTC; CDR3 protein: CASSLGGLDGYTF
J gene: TRBJ2-2; D gene: -; clone size: -; V gene: TRBV9; CDR3 DNA: TGTGCCAGCAGCGCCGGACAGAACGCCGGGGAGCTGTTTTTT; CDR3 protein: CASSAGQNAGELFF
J gene: TRBJ2-7; D gene: TRBD2; clone size: -; V gene: TRBV19; CDR3 DNA: TGTGCCAGTAGTATAGGCCTAGCGGGGATCTACGAGCAGTACTTC; CDR3 protein: CASSIGLAGIYEQYF
J gene: TRBJ1-5; D gene: -; clone size: -; V gene: TRBV4-2; CDR3 DNA: TGTGCCAGCAGCCAAGATCTTCAGGGGCTTCAGCCCCAGCATTTT; CDR3 protein: CASSQDLQGLQPQHF
J gene: TRBJ1-4; D gene: -; clone size: -; V gene: TRBV7-2; CDR3 DNA: TGTGCCAGCAGCACACACCGTGGGGGGAACGAAAAACTGTTTTTT; CDR3 protein: CASSTHRGGNEKLFF
J gene: TRBJ2-2; D gene: TRBD2; clone size: -; V gene: TRBV4-3; CDR3 DNA: TGCGCCAGCAGCCAAGTCGATAGCGGGGGGGCCTATCGGGTAACCACCGGGGAGCTGTTTTTT; CDR3 protein: CASSQVDSGGAYRVTTGELFF
J gene: TRBJ2-2; D gene: -; clone size: -; V gene: TRBV9; CDR3 DNA: TGTGCCAGCAGCCCTAGAGTCCCTTCCAACACCGGGGAGCTGTTTTTT; CDR3 protein: CASSPRVPSNTGELFF
J gene: TRBJ1-3; D gene: -; clone size: few; V gene: TRBV7-9; CDR3 DNA: TGTGCCAGCAGCTTAGAACGCGGTGTGGGGAGCTCTGGAAACACCATATATTTT; CDR3 protein: CASSLERGVGSSGNTIYF
J gene: TRBJ2-3; D gene: TRBD2; clone size: -; V gene: TRBV5-1; CDR3 DNA: TGCGCCAGCAGCAACCTAGCGGGGGATGGCACAGATACGCAGTATTTT; CDR3 protein: CASSNLAGDGTDTQYF
J gene: TRBJ2-1; D gene: TRBD2; clone size: -; V gene: TRBV27; CDR3 DNA: TGTGCCAGCAGTTTGGGGACTAGCGGGTACAATGAGCAGTTCTTC; CDR3 protein: CASSLGTSGYNEQFF
J gene: TRBJ2-7; D gene: TRBD2; clone size: once; V gene: TRBV5-1; CDR3 DNA: TGCGCCAGCAGCTTGGCCTTCGGGGGGTACTACGAGCAGTACTTC; CDR3 protein: CASSLAFGGYYEQYF
J gene: TRBJ2-7; D gene: TRBD2; clone size: -; V gene: TRBV6-6; CDR3 DNA: TGTGCCAGCAGTTACGGATGGTCGGGGGGAGAGCAGTACTTC; CDR3 protein: CASSYGWSGGEQYF
J gene: TRBJ2-5; D gene: -; clone size: few; V gene: TRBV30; CDR3 DNA: TGTGCCTGGGACCCGGGGGAGACCCAGTACTTC; CDR3 protein: CAWDPGETQYF
J gene: TRBJ1-1; D gene: -; clone size: -; V gene: TRBV25-1; CDR3 DNA: TGTGCCAGCAAAGGAGCCATTGTCACTGAAGCTTTCTTT; CDR3 protein: CASKGAIVTEAFF
J gene: TRBJ1-1; D gene: -; clone size: -; V gene: TRBV5-1; CDR3 DNA: TGCGCCAGCAGCAGGGGCGAAATGAACACTGAAGCTTTCTTT; CDR3 protein: CASSRGEMNTEAFF
J gene: TRBJ1-6; D gene: -; clone size: -; V gene: TRBV7-8; CDR3 DNA: TGTGCCAGCAGCCCAGGGTTTAATTCACCCCTCCACTTT; CDR3 protein: CASSPGFNSPLHF
J gene: TRBJ1-5; D gene: -; clone size: -; V gene: TRBV7-2; CDR3 DNA: TGTGCCAGCAGCCCCGGCCCCTTACCTGGGCTTGGCAATCAGCCCCAGCATTTT; CDR3 protein: CASSPGPLPGLGNQPQHF
J gene: TRBJ2-6; D gene: TRBD1; clone size: once; V gene: TRBV25-1; CDR3 DNA: TGTGCCAGCAGTGATCTCGGGACAGGACTCTCTGGGGCCAACGTCCTGACTTTC; CDR3 protein: CASSDLGTGLSGANVLTF
J gene: TRBJ2-5; D gene: TRBD1; clone size: -; V gene: TRBV19; CDR3 DNA: TGTGCCAGTAGTCGGACAGGGGGGGAGACCCAGTACTTC; CDR3 protein: CASSRTGGETQYF
J gene: TRBJ2-3; D gene: TRBD2; clone size: few; V gene: TRBV4-1; CDR3 DNA: TGCGCCAGCAGCCAACTAGCGGGGGGACCTTCTAGCACAGATACGCAGTATTTT; CDR3 protein: CASSQLAGGPSSTDTQYF
J gene: TRBJ2-3; D gene: TRBD1; clone size: -; V gene: TRBV9; CDR3 DNA: TGTGCCAGCAGCGTAGCCCCCGGACAGGGGGAAGATACGCAGTATTTT; CDR3 protein: CASSVAPGQGEDTQYF
J gene: TRBJ1-6; D gene: TRBD1; clone size: -; V gene: TRBV7-2; CDR3 DNA: TGTGCCAGCAGCTACCGGGACAGCAATTCACCCCTCCACTTT; CDR3 protein: CASSYRDSNSPLHF
J gene: TRBJ1-3; D gene: -; clone size: -; V gene: TRBV6-1; CDR3 DNA: TGTGCCAGCAGTGAAATCGGAGTCTTCTCTGGAAACACCATATATTTT; CDR3 protein: CASSEIGVFSGNTIYF
J gene: TRBJ2-1; D gene: TRBD2; clone size: few; V gene: TRBV27; CDR3 DNA: TGTGCCAGCAGTTTATCACTAGCGGGGGACAATGAGCAGTTCTTC; CDR3 protein: CASSLSLAGDNEQFF
J gene: TRBJ2-7; D gene: -; clone size: -; V gene: TRBV27; CDR3 DNA: TGTGCCAGCAGTTTAGCTGACACTTACGAGCAGTACTTC; CDR3 protein: CASSLADTYEQYF
J gene: TRBJ1-2; D gene: -; clone size: -; V gene: TRBV5-1; CDR3 DNA: TGCGCCAGCAGCTCGACAGATACCGTAGGTGGCTACACCTTC; CDR3 protein: CASSSTDTVGGYTF
J gene: TRBJ1-2; D gene: -; clone size: -; V gene: TRBV5-1; CDR3 DNA: TGCGCCAGCAGCTTGACAGGCATCTATGGCTACACCTTC; CDR3 protein: CASSLTGIYGYTF
J gene: TRBJ1-1; D gene: TRBD1; clone size: -; V gene: TRBV7-9; CDR3 DNA: TGTGCCAGCAGCGAGACGGACAGGGAAGCTTTCTTT; CDR3 protein: CASSETDREAFF
J gene: TRBJ2-5; D gene: -; clone size: -; V gene: TRBV11-2; CDR3 DNA: TGTGCCAGCAGCCTTAACCAAGAGACCCAGTACTTC; CDR3 protein: CASSLNQETQYF
J gene: TRBJ1-1; D gene: -; clone size: -; V gene: TRBV19; CDR3 DNA: TGTGCCAGTAGTCCCCAGGGACACCCATGGCACACTGAAGCTTTCTTT; CDR3 protein: CASSPQGHPWHTEAFF
J gene: TRBJ2-1; D gene: TRBD2; clone size: -; V gene: TRBV11-3; CDR3 DNA: TGTGCCAGCAGCCATTCTACCGGGACTAGCGGGGGTTATAGGCAGTTCTTC; CDR3 protein: CASSHSTGTSGGYRQFF
J gene: TRBJ1-1; D gene: TRBD1; clone size: -; V gene: TRBV7-7; CDR3 DNA: TGTGCCAGCAGCCCCATGGGACAGGGGAACACTGAAGCTTTCTTT; CDR3 protein: CASSPMGQGNTEAFF
J gene: TRBJ1-1; D gene: -; clone size: -; V gene: TRBV12-3/TRBV12-4; CDR3 DNA: TGTGCCAGCAGTCCTACGTCGGTAACGGCTTTCTTT; CDR3 protein: CASSPTSVTAFF
J gene: TRBJ1-4; D gene: -; clone size: once; V gene: TRBV5-4; CDR3 DNA: TGTGCCAGCGGATCGGGGGACACTAATGAAAAACTGTTTTTT; CDR3 protein: CASGSGDTNEKLFF
J gene: TRBJ1-5; D gene: TRBD1; clone size: -; V gene: TRBV6-5; CDR3 DNA: TGTGCCAGCAGTTATAGGGGGCGGGACAATCAGCCCCAGCATTTT; CDR3 protein: CASSYRGRDNQPQHF
J gene: TRBJ2-5; D gene: TRBD1; clone size: -; V gene: TRBV29-1; CDR3 DNA: TGCAGCGGACAGGGGGCCGTTCAAGAGACCCAGTACTTC; CDR3 protein: CSGQGAVQETQYF
J gene: TRBJ1-4; D gene: -; clone size: few; V gene: TRBV4-1; CDR3 DNA: TGCGCCAGCAGCCTCCAGGGTAGGGGCGCGGGGGAAAAACTGTTTTTT; CDR3 protein: CASSLQGRGAGEKLFF
J gene: TRBJ2-1; D gene: TRBD2; clone size: -; V gene: TRBV11-2; CDR3 DNA: TGTGCCAGCAGCCACACTAGCGGGGGGTACAATGAGCAGTTCTTC; CDR3 protein: CASSHTSGGYNEQFF
J gene: TRBJ2-3; D gene: TRBD1; clone size: -; V gene: TRBV10-1; CDR3 DNA: TGCGCCAGCAGTGAGTCACAGGGGACAGATACGCAGTATTTT; CDR3 protein: CASSESQGTDTQYF
J gene: TRBJ2-5; D gene: TRBD1; clone size: -; V gene: TRBV7-9; CDR3 DNA: TGTGCCAGCAGCTCTACAGGGGGCGCGGAGACCCAGTACTTC; CDR3 protein: CASSSTGGAETQYF
J gene: TRBJ1-3; D gene: TRBD1; clone size: -; V gene: TRBV19; CDR3 DNA: TGTGCCAGGACAGGGTCTGGAAACACCATATATTTT; CDR3 protein: CARTGSGNTIYF
J gene: TRBJ1-2; D gene: TRBD1; clone size: -; V gene: TRBV7-2; CDR3 DNA: TGTGCCAGCAGCACCAACCCCGGGACAGGGATTGAGGGCTACACCTTC; CDR3 protein: CASSTNPGTGIEGYTF
J gene: TRBJ1-5; D gene: -; clone size: -; V gene: TRBV12-3/TRBV12-4; CDR3 DNA: TGTGCCAGCAGTGAATTACGGCAGCCCCAGCATTTT; CDR3 protein: CASSELRQPQHF
J gene: TRBJ2-3; D gene: TRBD2; clone size: few; V gene: TRBV7-3; CDR3 DNA: TGTGCCAGCAGCTCGGGACTAGCGGGGAGGAATACGCAGTATTTT; CDR3 protein: CASSSGLAGRNTQYF
J gene: TRBJ1-1; D gene: TRBD1; clone size: -; V gene: TRBV2; CDR3 DNA: TGTGCCAGCAGTGTCGCTGAGGGGGCTTTTGAAGCTTTCTTT; CDR3 protein: CASSVAEGAFEAFF
J gene: TRBJ1-2; D gene: -; clone size: -; V gene: TRBV5-6; CDR3 DNA: TGTGCCAGCAGCTTGTACGAGGACTATGGCTACACCTTC; CDR3 protein: CASSLYEDYGYTF
J gene: TRBJ1-6; D gene: -; clone size: -; V gene: TRBV7-9; CDR3 DNA: TGTGCCAGCAGCTTAGTAGAGGGCAAAGGGACACCCCTCCACTTT; CDR3 protein: CASSLVEGKGTPLHF
J gene: TRBJ1-2; D gene: TRBD1; clone size: few; V gene: TRBV7-2; CDR3 DNA: TGTGCCAGCAGCTACCAGGGGGGCGGCTACACCTTC; CDR3 protein: CASSYQGGGYTF
J gene: TRBJ1-2; D gene: -; clone size: -; V gene: TRBV7-2; CDR3 DNA: TGTGCCAGCAGCTTAGGCCCCGAGTATGGCTACACCTTC; CDR3 protein: CASSLGPEYGYTF
J gene: TRBJ1-5; D gene: -; clone size: -; V gene: TRBV2; CDR3 DNA: TGTGCCAGCAGGGAGGCGGGAAGCAATCAGCCCCAGCATTTT; CDR3 protein: CASREAGSNQPQHF
J gene: TRBJ1-3; D gene: TRBD1; clone size: -; V gene: TRBV12-3/TRBV12-4; CDR3 DNA: TGTGCCAGCAGTGACAGGGCTGGAAACACCATATATTTT; CDR3 protein: CASSDRAGNTIYF
J gene: TRBJ2-7; D gene: TRBD2; clone size: -; V gene: TRBV5-5; CDR3 DNA: TGTGCCAGCAGCTTGGCGCTAGCGGGGGGCACCCTCTCCTACGAGCAGTACTTC; CDR3 protein: CASSLALAGGTLSYEQYF
J gene: TRBJ1-1; D gene: -; clone size: once; V gene: TRBV3-1/TRBV3-2; CDR3 DNA: TGTGCCAGCAGCCAACTGGAGGGACGAGCTTTCTTT; CDR3 protein: CASSQLEGRAFF
J gene: TRBJ1-3; D gene: -; clone size: -; V gene: TRBV5-1; CDR3 DNA: TGCGCCAGCAGCTTGGGCGGGGAGTCCAACACCATATATTTT; CDR3 protein: CASSLGGESNTIYF